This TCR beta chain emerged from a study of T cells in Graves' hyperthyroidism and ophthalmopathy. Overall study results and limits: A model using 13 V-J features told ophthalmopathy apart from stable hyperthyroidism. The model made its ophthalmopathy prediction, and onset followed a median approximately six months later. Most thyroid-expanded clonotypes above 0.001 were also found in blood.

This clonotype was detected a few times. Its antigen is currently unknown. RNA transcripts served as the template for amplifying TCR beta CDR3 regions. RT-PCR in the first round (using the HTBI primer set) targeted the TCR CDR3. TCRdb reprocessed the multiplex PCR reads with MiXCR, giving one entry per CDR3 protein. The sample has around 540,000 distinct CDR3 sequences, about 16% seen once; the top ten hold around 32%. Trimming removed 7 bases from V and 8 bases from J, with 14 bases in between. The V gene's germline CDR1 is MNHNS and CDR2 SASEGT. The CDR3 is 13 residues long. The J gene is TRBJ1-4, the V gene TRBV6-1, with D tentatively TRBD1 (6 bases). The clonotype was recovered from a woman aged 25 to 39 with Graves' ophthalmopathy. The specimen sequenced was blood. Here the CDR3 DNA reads TGTGCCAGCATCGGGACAAGAGGGGAAAAACTGTTTTTT. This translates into CASIGTRGEKLFF.